These 30 T cell receptor beta chains share one sample of origin, sequenced in a study of graft-versus-host responses after intestinal transplantation. Profiling relied on immunoSEQ multiplex PCR, and the TCRdb table lists in-frame clones only, not all of them. Of tens of thousands of clones listed, less than 95% were seen once; the top ten hold roughly 1.5%. The input for sequencing was PBMCs, taken around 330 days after intestinal transplant. These receptor sequences come from a human patient who received an intestinal transplant, so some T cells may come from the graft donor.

The chain employs TRBV5-1 and TRBJ2-5; the D gene is possibly TRBD2 (5 bases). The germline CDR1 and CDR2 sequences are SGHRS and YFSETQ. The CDR3 is 16 amino acids. The V end lost 6 bases, the J end lost 4 bases, and 22 bases lay between the germline ends. CDR3 sequence: CASTPEVARAGETQYF. The CDR3 coding sequence is TGCGCCAGCACCCCTGAAGTGGCGAGGGCGGGAGAGACCCAGTACTTC.

This clone was seen only once. This chain links TRBV11-2 with TRBJ2-1, with 13 positions matching TRBD2. CDR1 is SGHAT and CDR2 is FQNNGV in the germline V gene. CDR3 length: 15 amino acids. Trimming at V came to 6 bases and at J to 5 bases, leaving 4 bases not matched to a gene. The CDR3 DNA follows: TGTGCCAGCAGGCCCACTAGCGGGAGGGACAATGAGCAGTTCTTC. It translates to CASRPTSGRDNEQFF.

The CDR3 region is CASSQPSRQGTNTEAFF. CDR3 sequence (DNA): TGCGCCAGCAGTCAACCTTCCCGACAGGGGACGAACACTGAAGCTTTCTTT. The gene calls are TRBV23-1 and TRBJ1-1, with 8 bases lining up with TRBD1. TRBV23-1 is designated an ORF whose function remains uncertain. Unmatched junction bases numbered 9, after V lost 2 bases and J lost 1 base. The CDR3 length is 17 residues.

In its sample, this clone was seen once. V usage is TRBV5-1 and J usage is TRBJ2-7; no reliable D call. V lost 0 bases and J 0 bases, leaving 7 bases between the germline ends. Germline V gene lookup returns CDR1 SGHRS and CDR2 YFSETQ. The CDR3 has 14 amino acids. In DNA form, the CDR3 reads TGCGCCAGCAGCTTGGTGTCGGCCTCCTACGAGCAGTACTTC. This encodes CASSLVSASYEQYF.

The rearrangement uses TRBV27 and TRBJ1-1; 7 bases agree with TRBD1. The CDR3 is made up of 15 amino acids. V shed 5 bases and J 0 bases; nucleotides not matched to a gene: 6. Germline V gives CDR1 MNHEY, CDR2 SMNVEV (reference sequence). For the CDR3, the DNA is TGTGCCAGCAGTCTACACAGGGGCATGAACACTGAAGCTTTCTTT. This translates into CASSLHRGMNTEAFF.

This clone was seen once. The chain has TRBV18 and TRBJ1-5, with D maybe TRBD1 (5 bases). This CDR3 contains 13 residues. The ends were cut back, 5 bases at V and 4 bases at J, with 9 bases in the middle. CDR1 is KGHSH and CDR2 is LQKENI in the germline V gene. This CDR3 reads CASSGALNQPQHF. The CDR3 coding sequence is TGTGCCAGCTCAGGGGCCCTAAATCAGCCCCAGCATTTT.

This chain uses TRBV2 with TRBJ2-5; maybe TRBD1 (6 bases). Trimming removed 7 bases from V and 4 bases from J, with 16 bases in between. The CDR3 is made up of 14 amino acids. Germline V gives CDR1 SNHLY, CDR2 FYNNEI. The CDR3, as DNA: TGTGCCAGCACAGGGGTAGAAGGGCGAGAGACCCAGTACTTC. Residues: CASTGVEGRETQYF.

This clone was seen just once. The chain links TRBV6-6 to TRBJ2-7; 8 nucleotides align to TRBD1. CDR3 length equals 13 residues. Trimming took 2 bases from V and 3 from J; bases not matched to a gene: 0. Germline V gene data show CDR1 as MNHNY and CDR2 as SVGAGI (reference sequence). The CDR3 bases are TGTGCCAGCAGTTACGGGACAGGCTACGAGCAGTACTTC. The encoded protein is CASSYGTGYEQYF.

This chain uses TRBV4-2 with TRBJ1-4, with 7 bases aligning to TRBD1. This CDR3 is 12 amino acids long. Trimming cost V 10 bases and J 5 bases; bases outside gene matches: 4. In germline, CDR1 is LGHNA, CDR2 YNFKEQ. The CDR3 is CATGQQNEKLFF. CDR3 nucleotides: TGTGCCACGGGACAGCAGAATGAAAAACTGTTTTTT.

V gene TRBV6-1 combines with J gene TRBJ2-7, with 8 bases lining up with TRBD1. With V trimmed by 7 bases and J by 3 bases, 11 bases remained unmatched. The CDR3 is 15 amino acids. Germline CDR1 reads MNHNS; CDR2 reads SASEGT. CDR3 coding DNA: TGTGCCAGCAAACGGCAGGGGGCATTGGGCTACGAGCAGTACTTC. As protein: CASKRQGALGYEQYF.

This chain uses TRBV9 with TRBJ2-2, with 10 bases that match TRBD1. The CDR3 covers 14 residues. Germline values: CDR1 SGDLS, CDR2 YYNGEE. V trimming: 7 bases; J trimming: 7 bases; junction bases outside the gene matches: 7. This CDR3 is CASRGQGDGGELFF. The CDR3 DNA sequence: TGTGCCAGCCGCGGACAGGGGGACGGCGGGGAGCTGTTTTTT. Full variable domain (outside the CDR3, taken from reference TRBV9 and TRBJ2-2): DSGVTQTPKHLITATGQRVTLRCSPRSGDLSVYWYQQSLDQGLQFLIQYYNGEERAKGNILERFSAQQFPDLHSELNLSSLELGDSALYFCASRGQGDGGELFFGEGSRLTVL.

This sequence joins TRBV7-3 and TRBJ2-1; 7 bases line up with TRBD1. CDR1 SGHTA and CDR2 FQGTGA come from the germline V gene. With 5 bases clipped from V and 2 bases from J, the junction kept 12 bases outside the gene matches. The CDR3 covers 17 residues. DNA for the CDR3: TGTGCCAGCAGCATAAGGGTAGGGGGCAATACCTACAATGAGCAGTTCTTC. It is translated as CASSIRVGGNTYNEQFF. Using reference TRBV7-3 and TRBJ2-1 for the parts outside the CDR3, the full variable domain is GAGVSQTPSNKVTEKGKYVELRCDPISGHTALYWYRQSLGQGPEFLIYFQGTGAADDSGLPNDRFFAVRPEGSVSTLKIQRTERGDSAVYLCASSIRVGGNTYNEQFFGPGTRLTVL.

This chain links TRBV5-4 with TRBJ1-2; D gene ambiguous. V shed 0 bases and J shed 0 bases, with 12 bases lying between them. CDR3 length: 16 residues. Germline CDR1 reads SGHNT; CDR2 reads YYREEE (reference sequence). This chain's CDR3 is CASSLVAGGSNYGYTF. The CDR3 DNA is TGTGCCAGCAGCTTGGTGGCTGGAGGGTCTAACTATGGCTACACCTTC.

The chain carries TRBV5-1 and TRBJ1-1; D not certain. Germline CDR1 reads SGHRS; CDR2 reads YFSETQ. CDR3 length: 12 amino acids. V was pared by 4 bases and J by 4 bases, with 8 bases between. The CDR3 DNA follows: TGCGCCAGCAGCGGGGAAGGCACTGAAGCTTTCTTT. Protein product: CASSGEGTEAFF.

The rearrangement joins TRBV6-1 to TRBJ1-2, with TRBD1 identical over 8 bases. The V segment lost 8 bases and the J segment 8 bases; nucleotides outside the gene matches: 13. The germline V gene has CDR1 MNHNS and CDR2 SASEGT. This CDR3 has 14 amino acids. The CDR3 bases are TGTGCCAGCGGTGGACAGGGCATAATGTACGGCTACACCTTC. This gives the protein CASGGQGIMYGYTF.

The chain links TRBV5-1 to TRBJ2-6; D gene uncertain. Germline CDR1 and CDR2: SGHRS and YFSETQ. Trimming pared 1 base from V and 0 bases from J, leaving 14 bases between. The CDR3 is 18 residues long. The CDR3, as DNA: TGCGCCAGCAGCTTGAGGTCCGGCCGGGTCTCTGGGGCCAACGTCCTGACTTTC. Translated: CASSLRSGRVSGANVLTF.

The chain uses TRBV10-3 and TRBJ2-5, with TRBD2 as a possible D gene (7 bases). The V end lost 2 bases, the J end lost 5 bases, and 15 bases lay between the germline ends. Per germline, CDR1 ENHRY and CDR2 SYGVKD. This CDR3 is built from 15 residues. CDR3 in amino acids: CAISENTGGRETQYF. In DNA form, the CDR3 reads TGTGCCATCAGTGAGAATACGGGGGGCCGGGAGACCCAGTACTTC.

The chain uses TRBV4-1 and TRBJ1-3; tentatively, D is TRBD1 (5 bases). The CDR3 spans 16 residues. V was pared by 2 bases and J by 0 bases, with 11 bases between. Germline loops: CDR1 MGHRA, CDR2 YSYEKL. The CDR3 here is CASSQSGGYSGNTIYF. The DNA for the CDR3 is TGCGCCAGCAGCCAAAGTGGGGGGTACTCTGGAAACACCATATATTTT.

The chain combines TRBV7-2 with TRBJ2-4; 8 nucleotides agree with TRBD2. V was clipped by 5 bases and J by 6 bases; unmatched bases: 9. CDR3 size: 15 residues. Germline V gene data show CDR1 as SGHTA and CDR2 as FQGNSA. The CDR3 sequence: CASSALAGGGNIQYF. The CDR3 DNA follows: TGTGCCAGCAGCGCCCTGGCGGGGGGAGGAAACATTCAGTACTTC.

In nucleotides, the CDR3 is TGTGCCAGCAGCTTTTCCCGACAGGGGGCAGTTATTGCAACTAATGAAAAACTGTTTTTT. This encodes CASSFSRQGAVIATNEKLFF. This chain connects TRBV7-3 to TRBJ1-4; 10 bases align to TRBD1. The CDR3 sequence is 20 residues long. Germline V gene sequence: CDR1 SGHTA, CDR2 FQGTGA. The ends lost 3 bases at V and 0 bases at J; junction bases unmatched: 13. Combining the CDR3 with reference TRBV7-3 and TRBJ1-4 gives the whole variable domain GAGVSQTPSNKVTEKGKYVELRCDPISGHTALYWYRQSLGQGPEFLIYFQGTGAADDSGLPNDRFFAVRPEGSVSTLKIQRTERGDSAVYLCASSFSRQGAVIATNEKLFFGSGTQLSVL.

The V call is TRBV11-2, the J call TRBJ1-4, with 8 positions matching TRBD1. With 4 bases clipped from V and 5 bases from J, the junction kept 3 bases outside the gene matches. Germline CDR1 and CDR2: SGHAT and FQNNGV. This CDR3 has 14 residues. The CDR3 coding sequence is TGTGCCAGCAGCTATACAGGGGGGAATGAAAAACTGTTTTTT. This sequence encodes CASSYTGGNEKLFF.

This sequence joins TRBV7-6 and TRBJ1-5; D gene unclear. Germline V gene lookup returns CDR1 SGHVS and CDR2 FNYEAQ. The CDR3 has 16 residues. Trimming shortened V by 1 base and J by 3 bases, and 13 bases separated the two germline ends. The CDR3 loop is CASSLEGGRDNQPQHF. CDR3 nucleotide sequence: TGTGCCAGCAGCTTAGAGGGTGGACGGGACAATCAGCCCCAGCATTTT.

The chain employs TRBV6-5 and TRBJ1-5; no clear D gene. The germline V gene has CDR1 MNHEY and CDR2 SVGAGI. The CDR3 totals 14 residues. With 7 bases removed from V and 10 bases from J, the gap between germline ends came to 20 bases. Written as DNA, the CDR3 is TGTGCCAGCACGCCTAGGGAAGAACGGGCCCCCCAGCATTTT. This encodes CASTPREERAPQHF.

The chain combines TRBV7-6 with TRBJ1-4; D is unclear. Trimming removed 5 bases at V and 8 bases at J, with 12 bases between. The CDR3 has 13 amino acids. Germline CDR1 reads SGHVS; CDR2 reads FNYEAQ. CDR3 in amino acids: CASSPGRHEKLFF. The CDR3 DNA is TGTGCCAGCAGCCCCGGTCGTCACGAAAAACTGTTTTTT. The complete variable domain, with remaining parts taken from reference TRBV7-6 and TRBJ1-4, reads GAGVSQSPRYKVTKRGQDVALRCDPISGHVSLYWYRQALGQGPEFLTYFNYEAQQDKSGLPNDRFSAERPEGSISTLTIQRTEQRDSAMYRCASSPGRHEKLFFGSGTQLSVL.

This chain joins TRBV28 and TRBJ1-1; D is undetermined. Germline V lookup: CDR1 MDHEN, CDR2 SYDVKM. V lost 8 bases and J lost 1, with 11 bases in between. This CDR3 has 13 amino acids. The CDR3 region is CASVIGRNTEAFF. The CDR3 DNA reads as TGTGCCAGCGTTATAGGGCGGAACACTGAAGCTTTCTTT.

J is TRBJ2-1 and V is TRBV5-4; tentatively, D is TRBD1 (6 bases). The CDR3 runs to 14 residues. The V gene lost 4 bases and the J gene lost 4 bases, with 12 bases spanning the gap. Germline V gene sequence: CDR1 SGHNT, CDR2 YYREEE (reference sequence). CDR3 loop: CASSHLDSYNEQFF. The CDR3 DNA is TGTGCCAGCAGCCACTTGGACAGTTACAATGAGCAGTTCTTC.

The genes are TRBV12-5 and TRBJ1-2; D ambiguous. Trimming took off 2 bases at V and 4 bases at J, with 17 bases between the two ends. The CDR3 is 16 residues long. CDR1 is LGHNT, CDR2 FRNRAP, per germline. Here the CDR3 reads CASGLSPSSVPYGYTF. The CDR3 DNA reads as TGTGCTAGTGGTTTGTCCCCGAGTTCAGTCCCCTATGGCTACACCTTC.

CDR3 bases: TGCGCCAGCCAGGCGAATCGTAATTCACCCCTCCACTTT. Its protein product is CASQANRNSPLHF. The chain uses TRBV10-1 and TRBJ1-6; no clear D gene. The CDR3 is 13 amino acids. Germline CDR1 is WNHNN and CDR2 is SYGVQD (reference sequence). V was trimmed by 8 bases and J by 6 bases, leaving 11 bases between them.

This clone has a single count. The gene calls are TRBV7-9 and TRBJ2-4, with 10 nucleotides matching TRBD2. V was pared by 6 bases and J by 11 bases, with 10 bases of the junction left unmatched. The CDR3 has 14 residues. Germline CDR1 reads SEHNR; CDR2 reads FQNEAQ (reference sequence). The CDR3 nucleotides read TGTGCCAGCAGTAACAGAGCGGGAGGGACAGTTCAGTACTTC. This codes for CASSNRAGGTVQYF.

The chain combines TRBV7-9 with TRBJ2-5; 7 bases are shared with TRBD2. The CDR3 is made up of 14 amino acids. The J segment lost 11 bases and the V segment lost 2 bases, leaving 11 bases of the junction unmatched. Germline CDR1 reads SEHNR; CDR2 reads FQNEAQ (reference sequence). The CDR3 loop reads CASSLTGVMREQYF. In DNA form, the CDR3 reads TGTGCCAGCAGCTTAACGGGGGTGATGCGGGAGCAGTACTTC. Full variable domain (rest looked up from reference TRBV7-9 and TRBJ2-5): DTGVSQNPRHKITKRGQNVTFRCDPISEHNRLYWYRQTLGQGPEFLTYFQNEAQLEKSRLLSDRFSAERPKGSFSTLEIQRTEQGDSAMYLCASSLTGVMREQYFGPGTRLLVL.